Listed below are T cell receptor beta chains from one sample, sequenced in a study of spatial heterogeneity in lung cancer. One entry per CDR3 protein results from TCRdb running MiXCR on the 5' RACE reads. The sample includes about 92,000 distinct CDR3 sequences, over 9.5% of them seen just once. This specimen was PBMCs, taken at surgery. All receptors derive from a male donor with early-stage non-small cell lung cancer. The CDR3 runs from the conserved cysteine through the conserved F or W. D genes are given only for firm matches. Clone size appears in some rows only: once, few, many, or a class for an expanded clone.

>TRBJ1-6|TRBD1|TRBV4-1|few
CASSGGTGANSPLHF
TGCGCCAGCAGCGGTGGTACAGGGGCAAATTCACCCCTCCACTTT
>TRBJ2-7|-|TRBV10-3|many
CAIKLGPNYEQYF
TGTGCCATCAAACTTGGACCGAACTACGAGCAGTACTTC
>TRBJ2-3|TRBD2|TRBV10-3|many
CASTRTGGNTDTQYF
TGTGCCTCCACCAGAACCGGGGGGAACACAGATACGCAGTATTTT
>TRBJ2-7|-|TRBV28|many
CASSLSGLAVSEQYF
TGTGCCAGCAGTTTAAGCGGGCTAGCCGTCTCCGAGCAGTACTTC
>TRBJ2-1|TRBD1|TRBV10-3|many
CAISESGDRYNEQFF
TGTGCCATCAGTGAGTCGGGGGACAGATACAATGAGCAGTTCTTC
>TRBJ2-7|TRBD1|TRBV6-2/TRBV6-3|few
CASTRALGQGSYEQYF
TGTGCCAGCACCCGTGCGTTGGGACAGGGTTCCTACGAGCAGTACTTC
>TRBJ2-4|-|TRBV12-3/TRBV12-4|few
CASSLSPVHIQYF
TGTGCCAGCAGTTTAAGCCCGGTCCACATTCAGTACTTC
>TRBJ2-7|-|TRBV4-1|few
CASRLSGSSYEQYF
TGCGCCAGCAGGCTCTCCGGGAGCTCCTACGAGCAGTACTTC
>TRBJ2-5|-|TRBV29-1|once
CSVARTGRIEEIQYF
TGCAGCGTTGCGCGTACAGGGAGGATCGAAGAGATCCAGTACTTC
>TRBJ2-2|-|TRBV12-3/TRBV12-4|-
CASSLAVTGELFF
TGTGCCAGCAGTTTAGCAGTCACCGGGGAGCTGTTTTTT
>TRBJ2-5|-|TRBV9|-
CASSVVGGQETQYF
TGTGCCAGCAGCGTAGTGGGGGGCCAAGAGACCCAGTACTTC
>TRBJ2-1|TRBD1|TRBV29-1|few
CSVGTTGPDEQFF
TGCAGCGTTGGAACGACAGGGCCAGATGAGCAGTTCTTC
>TRBJ2-3|-|TRBV6-6|-
CASSLSGKGSDTQYF
TGTGCCAGCAGTCTATCAGGGAAAGGGTCAGATACGCAGTATTTT
>TRBJ2-1|TRBD1|TRBV29-1|few
CSVEMGQGGNEQFF
TGCAGCGTTGAGATGGGACAGGGAGGCAATGAGCAGTTCTTC
>TRBJ2-3|-|TRBV7-2|few
CASSLGDPYTDTQYF
TGTGCCAGCAGCTTAGGAGACCCCTACACAGATACGCAGTATTTT
>TRBJ2-1|-|TRBV7-2|few
CASNRALNNEQFF
TGTGCCAGCAATAGGGCGTTGAACAATGAGCAGTTCTTC
>TRBJ2-2|-|TRBV6-5|-
CASSYLSMVSGELFF
TGTGCCAGCAGTTACTTATCCATGGTCTCCGGGGAGCTGTTTTTT
>TRBJ2-5|-|TRBV10-3|many
CAIREWETQYF
TGTGCCATCAGGGAGTGGGAGACCCAGTACTTC
>TRBJ2-1|TRBD2|TRBV29-1|-
CSVSASGTYNEQFF
TGCAGCGTTTCCGCTAGCGGGACCTACAATGAGCAGTTCTTC
>TRBJ2-3|-|TRBV7-9|few
CASSTISGDGTDTQYF
TGTGCCAGCAGCACTATCTCGGGGGACGGCACAGATACGCAGTATTTT
>TRBJ1-2|-|TRBV29-1|few
CSAVTGTAYGYTF
TGCAGCGCAGTCACAGGGACCGCCTATGGCTACACCTTC
>TRBJ2-7|-|TRBV28|many
CASRPLAGFKGGHEQYF
TGTGCCAGCAGACCCCTGGCCGGTTTTAAGGGGGGCCACGAGCAGTACTTC
>TRBJ2-3|-|TRBV10-3|many
CAISESRGAVDTQYF
TGTGCCATCAGTGAGTCCCGAGGGGCTGTGGATACGCAGTATTTT
>TRBJ2-3|-|TRBV12-3/TRBV12-4|few
CASSFTATSTDTQYF
TGTGCCAGCAGTTTTACAGCAACTAGCACAGATACGCAGTATTTT
>TRBJ2-3|-|TRBV20-1|few
CSARDWGVSTDTQYF
TGCAGTGCTAGAGATTGGGGGGTTAGCACAGATACGCAGTATTTT
>TRBJ2-3|TRBD1|TRBV20-1|-
CSARPGQGPDTQYF
TGCAGTGCTAGGCCCGGACAGGGCCCAGATACGCAGTATTTT
>TRBJ2-5|TRBD2|TRBV7-9|-
CASSLSAGGAETQYF
TGTGCCAGCAGCTTATCGGCGGGAGGGGCAGAGACCCAGTACTTC
>TRBJ2-3|TRBD2|TRBV12-3/TRBV12-4|few
CASRRLAGFTDTQYF
TGTGCCAGCAGGCGACTAGCGGGGTTCACAGATACGCAGTATTTT
>TRBJ2-1|TRBD2|TRBV6-5|few
CASSGRDYNEQFF
TGTGCCAGTAGCGGGAGAGACTACAATGAGCAGTTCTTC
>TRBJ1-1|TRBD1|TRBV6-5|-
CASSTTGTGVLFAGGMNTEAFF
TGTGCCAGCAGTACAACCGGGACAGGGGTTTTATTCGCAGGAGGTATGAACACTGAAGCTTTCTTT
>TRBJ2-1|-|TRBV4-2|few
CASSQEPARTYNEQFF
TGTGCCAGCAGCCAAGAACCAGCGCGGACCTACAATGAGCAGTTCTTC
>TRBJ2-3|TRBD2|TRBV5-1|-
CASSRGSGSTDTQYF
TGCGCCAGCAGCAGAGGTAGCGGGAGCACAGATACGCAGTATTTT
>TRBJ1-5|-|TRBV7-2|many
CASSLNTPNQPQHF
TGTGCCAGCAGCTTAAATACACCGAATCAGCCCCAGCATTTT
>TRBJ2-3|TRBD1|TRBV2|-
CASSGPGTGGTDTQYF
TGTGCCAGCAGTGGACCTGGGACAGGGGGCACAGATACGCAGTATTTT
>TRBJ2-1|TRBD1|TRBV25-1|few
CASSSTGFYNEQFF
TGTGCCAGCAGCTCGACAGGGTTCTACAATGAGCAGTTCTTC
>TRBJ1-5|-|TRBV2|-
CASTIGSASQPQHF
TGTGCCAGCACAATCGGGTCAGCGAGTCAGCCCCAGCATTTT
>TRBJ1-2|TRBD1|TRBV20-1|-
CSATGAVYGYTF
TGCAGTGCAACAGGGGCTGTCTATGGCTACACCTTC
>TRBJ1-2|-|TRBV3-1|medium-sized
CASSQDYDYGYTF
TGTGCCAGCAGCCAAGACTACGACTATGGCTACACCTTC
>TRBJ2-5|-|TRBV28|few
CASSLGQLQETQYF
TGTGCCAGCAGTTTAGGGCAGCTCCAAGAGACCCAGTACTTC
>TRBJ1-5|-|TRBV5-5|many
CASSRGTVQPQHF
TGTGCCAGCAGCCGAGGGACGGTCCAGCCCCAGCATTTT
>TRBJ2-5|-|TRBV7-3|-
CASSPFGSQETQYF
TGTGCCAGCAGCCCTTTCGGCAGCCAAGAGACCCAGTACTTC
>TRBJ2-3|-|TRBV6-1|-
CATKINRRNTDTQYF
TGTGCCACTAAAATAAACAGGAGAAACACAGATACGCAGTATTTT
>TRBJ1-2|-|TRBV6-2/TRBV6-3|-
CASRLDRVNGYTF
TGTGCCAGCAGACTAGACCGAGTCAATGGCTACACCTTC
>TRBJ2-1|-|TRBV29-1|-
CSVDEGNNEQFF
TGCAGCGTTGATGAAGGGAACAATGAGCAGTTCTTC
>TRBJ2-7|-|TRBV5-6|few
CASSLDFRVTYEQYF
TGTGCCAGCAGCTTGGATTTTCGGGTTACCTACGAGCAGTACTTC